Following are 5 T cell receptor beta chains from one sample sequenced in a study of blood T cell repertoires in COVID-19. The table came from immunoSEQ multiplex PCR; TCRdb's copy has only in-frame clones and leaves some out. The sample consists of 200,000 or so clones, approximately 85% of them appearing once. Sequences were obtained from peripheral blood. Source of these receptors: a human donor with active or convalescent COVID-19. The donor label of this sample is uncertain.

The chain uses TRBV4-1 and TRBJ2-7, with TRBD1 matching over 7 bases. This CDR3 has 14 residues. Germline assignment: CDR1 MGHRA and CDR2 YSYEKL. Unmatched junction bases numbered 4, after V lost 3 bases and J lost 2 bases. The DNA for the CDR3 is TGCGCCAGCAGCCACGTCGGGACAGCCTACGAGCAGTACTTC. Amino acids: CASSHVGTAYEQYF.

V gene TRBV3-1 (or the pseudogene TRBV3-2) combines with J gene TRBJ2-7; 7 bases line up with TRBD1. V dropped 7 bases and J dropped 2; count of bases not matched to a gene: 5. This CDR3 is built from 13 residues. Germline CDR1 reads LGHDT; CDR2 reads YNNKEL (reference sequence). For the CDR3, the DNA is TGTGCCAGCACTTCGACAGGGCCCTACGAGCAGTACTTC. Amino acid sequence: CASTSTGPYEQYF.

This chain connects TRBV7-3 to TRBJ2-6; 8 bases map to TRBD2. Germline V gene data show CDR1 as SGHTA and CDR2 as FQGTGA. The CDR3 sequence is 20 residues long. Trimming removed 4 bases from V and 0 bases from J; junction bases left unmatched: 14. The CDR3, as DNA: TGTGCCAGCAGCTCTTCATCGGGTAGCGGGAAGTTCTCTGGGGCCAACGTCCTGACTTTC. Its protein product is CASSSSSGSGKFSGANVLTF. Using reference TRBV7-3 and TRBJ2-6 for the parts outside the CDR3, the full variable domain is GAGVSQTPSNKVTEKGKYVELRCDPISGHTALYWYRQSLGQGPEFLIYFQGTGAADDSGLPNDRFFAVRPEGSVSTLKIQRTERGDSAVYLCASSSSSGSGKFSGANVLTFGAGSRLTVL.

The chain couples TRBV24-1 to TRBJ2-3, with a possible D match to TRBD2 (6 bases). Germline CDR1 KGHDR, CDR2 SFDVKD. CDR3 length equals 17 residues. V was clipped by 0 bases and J by 3 bases, with 15 bases between them. CDR3 in DNA: TGTGCCACCAGTGATTTGCCCTCAACCGCGGGAACAGATACGCAGTATTTT. Translated, it gives CATSDLPSTAGTDTQYF.

The chain has TRBV5-4 and TRBJ2-1; D remains unclear. Germline values: CDR1 SGHNT, CDR2 YYREEE (reference sequence). The CDR3 spans 15 residues. The germline V and J ends were trimmed by 0 bases and 2 bases, with 9 bases remaining between them. The CDR3 DNA follows: TGTGCCAGCAGCTTGGGCGGCGAAACCTACAATGAGCAGTTCTTC. Protein product: CASSLGGETYNEQFF.